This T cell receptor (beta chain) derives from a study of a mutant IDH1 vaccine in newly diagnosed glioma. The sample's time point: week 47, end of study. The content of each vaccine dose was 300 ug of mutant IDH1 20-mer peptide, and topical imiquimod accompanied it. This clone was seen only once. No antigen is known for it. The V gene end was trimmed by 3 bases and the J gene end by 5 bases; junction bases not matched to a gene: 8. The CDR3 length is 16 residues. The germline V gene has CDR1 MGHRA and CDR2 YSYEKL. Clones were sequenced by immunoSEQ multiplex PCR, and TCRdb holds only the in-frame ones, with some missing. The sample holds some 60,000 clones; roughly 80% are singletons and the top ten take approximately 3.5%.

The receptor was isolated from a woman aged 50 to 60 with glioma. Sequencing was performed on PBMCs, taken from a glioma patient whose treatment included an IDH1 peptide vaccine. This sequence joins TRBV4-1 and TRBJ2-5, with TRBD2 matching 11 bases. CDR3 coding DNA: TGCGCCAGCAGCCACTTAGCGGGGGGGCCGCGTGAGACCCAGTACTTC. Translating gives CASSHLAGGPRETQYF.